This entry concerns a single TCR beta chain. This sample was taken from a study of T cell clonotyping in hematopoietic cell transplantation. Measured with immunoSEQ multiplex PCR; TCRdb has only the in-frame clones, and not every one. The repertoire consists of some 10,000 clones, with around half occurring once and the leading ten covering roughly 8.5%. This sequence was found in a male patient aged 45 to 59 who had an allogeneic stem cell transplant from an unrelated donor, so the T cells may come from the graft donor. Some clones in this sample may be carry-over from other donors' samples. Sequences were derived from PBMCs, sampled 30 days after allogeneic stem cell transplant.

CDR3 loop: CAWSVLSGGESFF. Written as DNA, the CDR3 is TGTGCCTGGAGTGTACTTTCAGGTGGAGAATCTTTCTTT. V gene TRBV30 combines with J gene TRBJ1-1; D unclear. Germline lookup yields CDR1 GTSNPN and CDR2 SVGIG (reference sequence). V lost 0 bases to trimming and J lost 12 bases, with 17 bases between them. The CDR3 sequence is 13 residues long.